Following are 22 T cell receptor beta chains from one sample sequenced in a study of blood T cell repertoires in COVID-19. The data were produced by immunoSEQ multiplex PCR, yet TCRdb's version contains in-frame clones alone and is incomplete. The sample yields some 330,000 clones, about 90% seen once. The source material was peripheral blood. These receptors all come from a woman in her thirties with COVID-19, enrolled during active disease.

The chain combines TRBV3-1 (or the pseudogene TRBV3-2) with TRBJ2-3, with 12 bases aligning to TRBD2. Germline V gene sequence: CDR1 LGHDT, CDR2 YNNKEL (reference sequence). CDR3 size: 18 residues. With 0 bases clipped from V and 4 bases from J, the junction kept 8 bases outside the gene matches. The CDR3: CASSQDPLAGGSADTQYF. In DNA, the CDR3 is TGTGCCAGCAGCCAAGATCCCCTAGCGGGGGGGTCCGCAGATACGCAGTATTTT.

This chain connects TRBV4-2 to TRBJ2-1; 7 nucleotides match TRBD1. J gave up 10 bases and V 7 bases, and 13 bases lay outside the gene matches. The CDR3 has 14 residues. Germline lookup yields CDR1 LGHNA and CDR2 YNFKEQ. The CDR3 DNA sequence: TGTGCCAGCACTAAAAGAGGGGGCAAAAGGGAGCAGTTCTTC. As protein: CASTKRGGKREQFF.

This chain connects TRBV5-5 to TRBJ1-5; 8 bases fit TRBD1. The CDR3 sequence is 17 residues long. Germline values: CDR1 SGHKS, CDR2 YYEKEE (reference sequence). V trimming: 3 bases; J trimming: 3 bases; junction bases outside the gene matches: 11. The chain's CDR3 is CASSSSLRQGYNQPQHF. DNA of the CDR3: TGTGCCAGCAGCTCATCGTTACGACAGGGGTACAATCAGCCCCAGCATTTT.

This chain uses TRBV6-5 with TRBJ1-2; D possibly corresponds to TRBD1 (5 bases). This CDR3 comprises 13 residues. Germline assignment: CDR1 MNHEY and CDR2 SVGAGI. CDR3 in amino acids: CATMSGGRFGYTF. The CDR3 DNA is TGTGCAACCATGTCGGGGGGGAGATTTGGCTACACCTTC.

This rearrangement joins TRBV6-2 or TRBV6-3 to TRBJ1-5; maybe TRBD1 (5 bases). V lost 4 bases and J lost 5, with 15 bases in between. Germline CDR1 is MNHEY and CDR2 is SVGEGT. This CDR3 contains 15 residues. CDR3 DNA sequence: TGTGCCAGCAGTTCGGTAGGGGCCAGCGATCAGCCCCAGCATTTT. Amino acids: CASSSVGASDQPQHF.

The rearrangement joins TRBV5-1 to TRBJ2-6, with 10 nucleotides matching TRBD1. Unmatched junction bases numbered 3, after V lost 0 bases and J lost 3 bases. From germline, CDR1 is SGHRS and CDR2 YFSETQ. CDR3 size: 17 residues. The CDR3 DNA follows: TGCGCCAGCAGCTTGGGACAGGGGGCTCGTGGGGCCAACGTCCTGACTTTC. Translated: CASSLGQGARGANVLTF.

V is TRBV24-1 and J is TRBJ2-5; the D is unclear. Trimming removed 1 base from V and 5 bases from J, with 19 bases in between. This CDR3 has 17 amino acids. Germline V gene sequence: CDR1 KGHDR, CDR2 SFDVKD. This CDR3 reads CATSDLTPRVTGETQYF. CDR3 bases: TGTGCCACCAGTGATTTAACCCCCCGAGTGACTGGCGAGACCCAGTACTTC.

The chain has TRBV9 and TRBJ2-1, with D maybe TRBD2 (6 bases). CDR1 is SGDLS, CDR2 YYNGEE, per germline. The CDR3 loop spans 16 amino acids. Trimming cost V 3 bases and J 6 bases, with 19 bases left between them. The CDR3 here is CASSATGTLTPNEQFF. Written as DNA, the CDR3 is TGTGCCAGCAGCGCTACCGGGACTCTAACCCCCAATGAGCAGTTCTTC.

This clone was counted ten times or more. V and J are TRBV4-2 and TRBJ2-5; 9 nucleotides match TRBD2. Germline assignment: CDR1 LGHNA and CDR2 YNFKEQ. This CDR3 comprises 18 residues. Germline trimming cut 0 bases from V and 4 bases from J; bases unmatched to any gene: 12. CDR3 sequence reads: CASSQDISASGALETQYF. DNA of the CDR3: TGTGCCAGCAGCCAAGATATTTCGGCTAGCGGGGCACTAGAGACCCAGTACTTC.

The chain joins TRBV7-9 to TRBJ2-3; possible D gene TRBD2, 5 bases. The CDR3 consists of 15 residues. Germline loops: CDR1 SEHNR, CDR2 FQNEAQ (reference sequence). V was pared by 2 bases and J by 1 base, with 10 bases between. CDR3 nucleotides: TGTGCCAGCAGCTTAAGCATTAGCGGCACAGATACGCAGTATTTT. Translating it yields CASSLSISGTDTQYF.

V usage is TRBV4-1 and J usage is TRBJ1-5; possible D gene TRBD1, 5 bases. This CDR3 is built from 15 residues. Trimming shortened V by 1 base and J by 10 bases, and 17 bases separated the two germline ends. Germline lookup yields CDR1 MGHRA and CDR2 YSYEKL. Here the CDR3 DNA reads TGCGCCAGCAGCCAAGTCGCGGGGGGGGAGGATCCCCAGCATTTT. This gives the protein CASSQVAGGEDPQHF.

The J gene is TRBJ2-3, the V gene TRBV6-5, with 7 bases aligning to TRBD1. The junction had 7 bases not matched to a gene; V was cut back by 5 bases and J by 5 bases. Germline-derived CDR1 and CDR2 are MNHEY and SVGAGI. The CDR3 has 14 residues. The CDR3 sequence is CASSRGTVGDTQYF. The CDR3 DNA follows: TGTGCCAGCAGTAGAGGGACAGTTGGAGATACGCAGTATTTT.

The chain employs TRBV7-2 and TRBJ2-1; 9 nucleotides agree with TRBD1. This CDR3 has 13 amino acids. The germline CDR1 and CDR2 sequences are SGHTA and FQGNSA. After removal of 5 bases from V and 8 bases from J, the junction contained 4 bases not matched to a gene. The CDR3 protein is CASSVQGAYEQFF. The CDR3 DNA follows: TGTGCCAGCAGCGTACAGGGGGCTTATGAGCAGTTCTTC.

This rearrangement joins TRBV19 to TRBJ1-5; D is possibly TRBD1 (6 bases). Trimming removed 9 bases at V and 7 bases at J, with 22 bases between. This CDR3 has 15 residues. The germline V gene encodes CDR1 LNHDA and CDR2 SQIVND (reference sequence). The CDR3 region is CASRSTGSIWQPQHF. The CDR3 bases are TGTGCCAGCCGATCAACAGGGAGTATTTGGCAGCCCCAGCATTTT.

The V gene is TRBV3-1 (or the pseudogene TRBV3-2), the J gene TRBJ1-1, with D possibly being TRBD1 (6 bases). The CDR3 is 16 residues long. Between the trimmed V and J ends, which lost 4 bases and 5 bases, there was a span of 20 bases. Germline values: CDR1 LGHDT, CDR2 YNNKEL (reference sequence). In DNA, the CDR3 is TGTGCCAGCAGCCCCGACAGGACTGCGCTGGGAACTGAAGCTTTCTTT. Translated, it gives CASSPDRTALGTEAFF.

The DNA of the CDR3 is TGTGCCAGCAGCCAAGCCTCTAGGGAGACCCAGTACTTC. This encodes CASSQASRETQYF. V gene TRBV3-1 (or the pseudogene TRBV3-2) combines with J gene TRBJ2-5; D remains ambiguous. Trimming shortened V by 1 base and J by 5 bases, and 8 bases separated the two germline ends. Germline CDR1 reads LGHDT; CDR2 reads YNNKEL (reference sequence). The CDR3 runs to 13 residues.

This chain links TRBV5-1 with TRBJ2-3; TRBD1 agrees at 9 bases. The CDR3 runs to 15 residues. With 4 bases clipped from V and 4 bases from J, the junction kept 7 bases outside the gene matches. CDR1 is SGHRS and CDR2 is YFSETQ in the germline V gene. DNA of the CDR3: TGCGCCAGCAGCCTCAGGACAGGGGAGGCAGATACGCAGTATTTT. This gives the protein CASSLRTGEADTQYF.

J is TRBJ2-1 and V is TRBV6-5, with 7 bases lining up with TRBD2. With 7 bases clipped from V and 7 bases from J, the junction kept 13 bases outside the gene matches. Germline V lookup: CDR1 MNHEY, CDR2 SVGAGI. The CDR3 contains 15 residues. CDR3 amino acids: CASISSGALRNEQFF. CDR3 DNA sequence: TGTGCCAGCATATCAAGCGGGGCATTAAGGAATGAGCAGTTCTTC.

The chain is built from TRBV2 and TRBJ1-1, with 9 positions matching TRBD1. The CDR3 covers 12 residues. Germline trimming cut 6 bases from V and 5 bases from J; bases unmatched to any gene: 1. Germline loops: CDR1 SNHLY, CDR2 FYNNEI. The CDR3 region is CASRTGGTEAFF. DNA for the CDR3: TGTGCCAGCAGGACAGGGGGGACTGAAGCTTTCTTT.

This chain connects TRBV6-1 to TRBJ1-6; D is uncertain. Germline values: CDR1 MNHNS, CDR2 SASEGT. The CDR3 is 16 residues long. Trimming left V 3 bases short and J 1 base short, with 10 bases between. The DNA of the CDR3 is TGTGCCAGCAGTGAGCGCAGGCGATCCTATAATTCACCCCTCCACTTT. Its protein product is CASSERRRSYNSPLHF.

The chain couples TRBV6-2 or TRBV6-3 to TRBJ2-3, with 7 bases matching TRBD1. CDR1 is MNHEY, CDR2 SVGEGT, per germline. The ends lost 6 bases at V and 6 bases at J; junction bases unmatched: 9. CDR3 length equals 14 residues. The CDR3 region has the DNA TGTGCCAGCAGCCCCCCTACAGGGGTCGATACGCAGTATTTT. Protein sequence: CASSPPTGVDTQYF.

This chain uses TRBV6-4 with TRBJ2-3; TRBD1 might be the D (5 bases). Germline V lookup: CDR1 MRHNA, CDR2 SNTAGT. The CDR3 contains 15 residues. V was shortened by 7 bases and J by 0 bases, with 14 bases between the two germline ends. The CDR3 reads CASNVRGFSTDTQYF. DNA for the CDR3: TGTGCCAGCAATGTAAGGGGTTTCAGCACAGATACGCAGTATTTT.